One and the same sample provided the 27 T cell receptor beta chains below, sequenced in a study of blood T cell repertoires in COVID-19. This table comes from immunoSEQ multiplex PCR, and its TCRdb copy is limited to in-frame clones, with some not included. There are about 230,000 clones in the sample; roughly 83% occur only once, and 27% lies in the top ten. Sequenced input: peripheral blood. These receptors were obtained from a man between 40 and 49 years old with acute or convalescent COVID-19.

CDR3 protein: CASSLAPGYEQYF. The CDR3 DNA follows: TGTGCCAGCAGCTTAGCGCCAGGGTACGAGCAGTACTTC. The gene calls are TRBV7-9 and TRBJ2-7, with D tentatively TRBD1 (5 bases). The V gene lost 0 bases and the J gene lost 4 bases, with 7 bases spanning the gap. The germline V gene has CDR1 SEHNR and CDR2 FQNEAQ (reference sequence). CDR3 size: 13 residues.

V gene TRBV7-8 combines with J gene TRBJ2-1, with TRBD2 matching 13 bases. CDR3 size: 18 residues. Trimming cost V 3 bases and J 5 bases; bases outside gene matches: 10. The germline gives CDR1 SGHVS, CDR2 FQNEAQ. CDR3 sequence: CASSLVGTSGAPDNEQFF. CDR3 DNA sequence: TGTGCCAGCAGCTTGGTCGGGACTAGCGGGGCCCCTGACAATGAGCAGTTCTTC.

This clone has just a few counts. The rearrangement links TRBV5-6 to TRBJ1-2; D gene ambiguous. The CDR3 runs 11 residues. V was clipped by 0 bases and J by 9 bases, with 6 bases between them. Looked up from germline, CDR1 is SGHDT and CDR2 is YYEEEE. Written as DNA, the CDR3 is TGTGCCAGCAGCTTGGCCTTTAGCTACACCTTC. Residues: CASSLAFSYTF. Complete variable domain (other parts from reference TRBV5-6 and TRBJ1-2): DAGVTQSPTHLIKTRGQQVTLRCSPKSGHDTVSWYQQALGQGPQFIFQYYEEEERQRGNFPDRFSGHQFPNYSSELNVNALLLGDSALYLCASSLAFSYTFGSGTRLTVV.

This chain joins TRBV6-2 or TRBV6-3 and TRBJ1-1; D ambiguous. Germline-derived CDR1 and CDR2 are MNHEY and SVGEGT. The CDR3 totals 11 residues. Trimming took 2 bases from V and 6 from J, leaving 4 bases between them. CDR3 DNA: TGTGCCAGCAGTTACCGGTCTGAAGCTTTCTTT. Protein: CASSYRSEAFF.

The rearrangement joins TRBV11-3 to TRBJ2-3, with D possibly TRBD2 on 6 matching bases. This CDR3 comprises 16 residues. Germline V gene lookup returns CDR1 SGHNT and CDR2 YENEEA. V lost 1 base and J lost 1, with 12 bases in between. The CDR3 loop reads CASSLGRTGGTDTQYF. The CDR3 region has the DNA TGTGCCAGCAGCTTAGGGCGTACGGGGGGCACAGATACGCAGTATTTT.

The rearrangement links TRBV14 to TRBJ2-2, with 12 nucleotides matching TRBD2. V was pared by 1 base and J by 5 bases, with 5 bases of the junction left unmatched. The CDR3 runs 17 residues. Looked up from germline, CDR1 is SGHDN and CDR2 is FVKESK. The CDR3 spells CASSQVPGLAGTGELFF. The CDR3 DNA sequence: TGTGCCAGCAGCCAAGTCCCCGGACTAGCGGGAACCGGGGAGCTGTTTTTT.

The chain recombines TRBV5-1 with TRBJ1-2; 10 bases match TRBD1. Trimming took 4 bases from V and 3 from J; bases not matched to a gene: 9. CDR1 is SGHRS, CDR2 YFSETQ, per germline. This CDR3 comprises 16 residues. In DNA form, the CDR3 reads TGCGCCAGCAGCCTCGGGACAGGGGATTATTACTATGGCTACACCTTC. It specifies CASSLGTGDYYYGYTF.

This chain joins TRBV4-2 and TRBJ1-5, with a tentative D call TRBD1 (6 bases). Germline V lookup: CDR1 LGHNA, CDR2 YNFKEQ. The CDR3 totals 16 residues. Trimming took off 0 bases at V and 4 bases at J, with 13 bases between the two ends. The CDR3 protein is CASSQDPGHENQPQHF. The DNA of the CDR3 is TGTGCCAGCAGCCAAGATCCGGGACACGAGAATCAGCCCCAGCATTTT.

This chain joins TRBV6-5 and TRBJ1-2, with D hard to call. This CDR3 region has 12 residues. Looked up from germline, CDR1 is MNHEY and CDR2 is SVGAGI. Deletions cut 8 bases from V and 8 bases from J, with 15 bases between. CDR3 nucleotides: TGTGCCAGCGGTCCGATCACGGGGGGCTACACCTTC. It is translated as CASGPITGGYTF.

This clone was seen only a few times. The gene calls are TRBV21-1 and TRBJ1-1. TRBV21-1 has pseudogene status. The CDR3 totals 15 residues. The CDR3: CASSRIEYVDTEAFF. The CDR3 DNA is TGTGCCAGCAGCAGAATCGAGTATGTGGACACTGAAGCTTTCTTT.

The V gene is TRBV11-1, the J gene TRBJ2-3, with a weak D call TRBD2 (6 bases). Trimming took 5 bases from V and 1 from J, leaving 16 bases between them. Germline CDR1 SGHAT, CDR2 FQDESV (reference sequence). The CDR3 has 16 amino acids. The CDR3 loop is CASSILTGEGTDTQYF. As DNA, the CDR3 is TGTGCCAGCAGCATCCTTACCGGGGAGGGCACAGATACGCAGTATTTT.

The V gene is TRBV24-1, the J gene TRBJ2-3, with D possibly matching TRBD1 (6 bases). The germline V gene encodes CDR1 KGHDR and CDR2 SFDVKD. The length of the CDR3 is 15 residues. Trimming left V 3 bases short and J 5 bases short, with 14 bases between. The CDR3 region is CATSDTRGHGDTQYF. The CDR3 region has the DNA TGTGCCACCAGTGATACCCGGGGACACGGAGATACGCAGTATTTT.

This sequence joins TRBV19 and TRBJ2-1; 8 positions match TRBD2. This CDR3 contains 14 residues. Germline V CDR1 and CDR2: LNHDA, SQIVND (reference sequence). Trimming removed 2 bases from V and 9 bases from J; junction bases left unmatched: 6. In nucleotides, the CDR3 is TGTGCCAGTAGTATAAAGGCGGGAGGCGGTGAGCAGTTCTTC. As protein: CASSIKAGGGEQFF.

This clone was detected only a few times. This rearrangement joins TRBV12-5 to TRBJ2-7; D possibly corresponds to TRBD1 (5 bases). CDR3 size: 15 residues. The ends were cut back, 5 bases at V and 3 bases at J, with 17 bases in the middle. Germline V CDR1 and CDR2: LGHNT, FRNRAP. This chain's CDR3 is CASGMQGLGFYEQYF. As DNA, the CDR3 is TGTGCTAGTGGTATGCAGGGTTTAGGGTTCTACGAGCAGTACTTC.

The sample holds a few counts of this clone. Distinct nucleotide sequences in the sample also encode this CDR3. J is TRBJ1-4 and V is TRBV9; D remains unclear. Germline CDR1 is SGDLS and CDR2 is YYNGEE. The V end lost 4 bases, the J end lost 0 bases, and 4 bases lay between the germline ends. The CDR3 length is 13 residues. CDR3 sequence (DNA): TGTGCCAGCAGCCCGGCAACTAATGAAAAACTGTTTTTT. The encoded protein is CASSPATNEKLFF.

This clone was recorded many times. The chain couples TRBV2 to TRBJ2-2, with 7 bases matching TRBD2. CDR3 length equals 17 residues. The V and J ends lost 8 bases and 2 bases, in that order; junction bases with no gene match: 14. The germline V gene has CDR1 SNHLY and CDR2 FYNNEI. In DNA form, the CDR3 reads TGTGCCAGCGATGCTGAGCGGGACGAAGCTAACACCGGGGAGCTGTTTTTT. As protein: CASDAERDEANTGELFF. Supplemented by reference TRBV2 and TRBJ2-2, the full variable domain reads EPEVTQTPSHQVTQMGQEVILRCVPISNHLYFYWYRQILGQKVEFLVSFYNNEISEKSEIFDDQFSVERPDGSNFTLKIRSTKLEDSAMYFCASDAERDEANTGELFFGEGSRLTVL.

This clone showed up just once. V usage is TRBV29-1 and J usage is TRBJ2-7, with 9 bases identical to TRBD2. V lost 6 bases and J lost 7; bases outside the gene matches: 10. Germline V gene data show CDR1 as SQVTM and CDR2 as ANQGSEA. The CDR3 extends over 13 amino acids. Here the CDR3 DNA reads TGCAGCGTCACTATAGCGGGAGCCTGGGAGCAGTACTTC. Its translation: CSVTIAGAWEQYF.

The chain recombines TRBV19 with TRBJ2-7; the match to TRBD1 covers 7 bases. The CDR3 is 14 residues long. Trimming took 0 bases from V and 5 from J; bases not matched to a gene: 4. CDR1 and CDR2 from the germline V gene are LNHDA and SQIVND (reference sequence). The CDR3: CASSIDRTGDEQYF. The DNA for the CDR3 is TGTGCCAGTAGTATAGATAGGACAGGTGACGAGCAGTACTTC.

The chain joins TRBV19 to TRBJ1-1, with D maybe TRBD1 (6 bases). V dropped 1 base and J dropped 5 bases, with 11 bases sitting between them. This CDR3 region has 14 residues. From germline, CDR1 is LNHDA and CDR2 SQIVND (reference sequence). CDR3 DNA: TGTGCCAGTAGTATAGCAGGGGCCGGGACTGAAGCTTTCTTT. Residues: CASSIAGAGTEAFF.

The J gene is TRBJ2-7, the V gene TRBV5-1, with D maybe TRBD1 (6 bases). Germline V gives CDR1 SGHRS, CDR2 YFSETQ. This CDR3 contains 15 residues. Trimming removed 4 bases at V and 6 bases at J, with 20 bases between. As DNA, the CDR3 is TGCGCCAGCAGCGATCGGACAGATACTGGACCCGAGCAGTACTTC. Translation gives CASSDRTDTGPEQYF.

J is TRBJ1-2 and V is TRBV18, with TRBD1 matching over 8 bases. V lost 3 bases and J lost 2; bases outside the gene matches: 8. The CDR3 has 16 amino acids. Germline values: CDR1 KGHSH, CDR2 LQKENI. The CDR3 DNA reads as TGTGCCAGCTCACCGGGGACAGGCCAAGAAAACTATGGCTACACCTTC. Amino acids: CASSPGTGQENYGYTF.

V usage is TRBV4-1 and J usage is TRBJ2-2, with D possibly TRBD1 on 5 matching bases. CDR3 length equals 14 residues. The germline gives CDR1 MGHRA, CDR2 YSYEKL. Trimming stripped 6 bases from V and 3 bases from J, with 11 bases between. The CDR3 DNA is TGCGCCAGCAGTCGAACCAGGGACACCGGGGAGCTGTTTTTT. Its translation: CASSRTRDTGELFF.

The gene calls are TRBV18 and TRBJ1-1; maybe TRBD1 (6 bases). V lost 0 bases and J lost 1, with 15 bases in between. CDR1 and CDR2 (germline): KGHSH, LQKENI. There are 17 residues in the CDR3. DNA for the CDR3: TGTGCCAGCTCACCACCGAGAGGGAGGGACACGAACACTGAAGCTTTCTTT. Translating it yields CASSPPRGRDTNTEAFF.

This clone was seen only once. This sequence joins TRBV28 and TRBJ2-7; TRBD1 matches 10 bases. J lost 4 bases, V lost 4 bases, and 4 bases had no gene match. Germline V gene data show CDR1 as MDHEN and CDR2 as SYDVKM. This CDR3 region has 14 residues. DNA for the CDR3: TGTGCCAGCAGTTCGGGACAGGGGCCTTACGAGCAGTACTTC. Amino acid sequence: CASSSGQGPYEQYF.

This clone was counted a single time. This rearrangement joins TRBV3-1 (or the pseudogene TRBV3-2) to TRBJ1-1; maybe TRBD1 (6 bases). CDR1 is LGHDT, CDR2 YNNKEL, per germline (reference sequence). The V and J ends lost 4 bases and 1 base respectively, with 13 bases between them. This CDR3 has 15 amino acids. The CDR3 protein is CASSLRDTKNTEAFF. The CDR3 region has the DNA TGTGCCAGCAGCCTCCGGGACACTAAGAACACTGAAGCTTTCTTT.

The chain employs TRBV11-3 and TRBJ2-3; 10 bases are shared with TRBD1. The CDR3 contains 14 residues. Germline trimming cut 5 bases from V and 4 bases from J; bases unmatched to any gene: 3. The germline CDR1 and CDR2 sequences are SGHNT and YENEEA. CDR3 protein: CASSLGQGADTQYF. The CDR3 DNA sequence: TGTGCCAGCAGCCTAGGACAGGGGGCAGATACGCAGTATTTT. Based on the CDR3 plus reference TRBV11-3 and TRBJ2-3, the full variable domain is EAGVVQSPRYKIIEKKQPVAFWCNPISGHNTLYWYLQNLGQGPELLIRYENEEAVDDSQLPKDRFSAERLKGVDSTLKIQPAELGDSAVYLCASSLGQGADTQYFGPGTRLTVL.

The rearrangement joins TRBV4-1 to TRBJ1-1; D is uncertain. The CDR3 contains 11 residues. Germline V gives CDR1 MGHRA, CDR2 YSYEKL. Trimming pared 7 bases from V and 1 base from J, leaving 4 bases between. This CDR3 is CASIGNTEAFF. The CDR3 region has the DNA TGCGCCAGCATCGGGAACACTGAAGCTTTCTTT.